This TCR beta chain was captured in a study of T cell responses to AZD1222 COVID-19 vaccine. Study as a whole: Second doses were pooled across both intervals (about 4 or about 12 weeks). General study results and limits: Repertoire sampling was restricted to post-peak T cell response timepoints. The sample set comprised mostly white British donors with more females, and clonal diversity was possibly underestimated. Just six people given AZD1222 tested seropositive at baseline.

Measured with immunoSEQ multiplex PCR; TCRdb has only the in-frame clones, and not every one. The data hold around 100,000 clones, with under 95% observed a single time. CDR1 and CDR2 (germline): SGHDT, YYEEEE. The germline V and J ends were trimmed by 0 bases and 4 bases, with 8 bases remaining between them. This CDR3 has 14 amino acids. This clone has just a few counts. Its antigen is undetermined. This sequence was found in an adult in good health. The sample in question was peripheral blood, obtained on day 0 of AZD1222 vaccination. The V call is TRBV5-6, the J call TRBJ1-5; the D is unclear. CDR3 sequence reads: CASSLGLGNQPQHF. The CDR3 DNA sequence: TGTGCCAGCAGCTTGGGATTAGGTAATCAGCCCCAGCATTTT.